Following are 3 T cell receptor beta chains from one sample sequenced in a study of blood T cell repertoires in COVID-19. Repertoires were generated with immunoSEQ multiplex PCR, while TCRdb's copy carries only in-frame clones and drops some. The sample consists of around 300,000 clones, about 87% of them appearing once. Sequencing was carried out using peripheral blood. The receptors originated from a woman aged 45-65 years with COVID-19, enrolled during active disease.

This clone was observed once. The chain employs TRBV7-2 and TRBJ2-1; D is possibly TRBD1 (5 bases). Per germline, CDR1 SGHTA and CDR2 FQGNSA. Trimming took 0 bases from V and 3 from J, leaving 9 bases between them. This CDR3 region has 15 residues. CDR3 DNA sequence: TGTGCCAGCAGCTTAGCGGGGCTCGGCTACAATGAGCAGTTCTTC. Amino acid sequence: CASSLAGLGYNEQFF.

V and J are TRBV19 and TRBJ1-2, with D maybe TRBD1 (6 bases). Looked up from germline, CDR1 is LNHDA and CDR2 is SQIVND (reference sequence). With 5 bases removed from V and 6 bases from J, the gap between germline ends came to 25 bases. The CDR3 extends over 17 amino acids. The CDR3 protein is CASSSEGRAGTSNGYTF. The DNA for the CDR3 is TGTGCCAGTAGTTCCGAGGGCCGGGCCGGGACAAGTAATGGCTACACCTTC.

The chain couples TRBV3-1 (or the pseudogene TRBV3-2) to TRBJ1-2; TRBD1 aligns across 8 bases. There are 15 residues in the CDR3. V gave up 4 bases and J gave up 1 base; unmatched junction bases: 5. Germline V gene lookup returns CDR1 LGHDT and CDR2 YNNKEL (reference sequence). CDR3 coding DNA: TGTGCCAGCAGCCTAGGACAGGGAGGTAACTATGGCTACACCTTC. Its protein product is CASSLGQGGNYGYTF.